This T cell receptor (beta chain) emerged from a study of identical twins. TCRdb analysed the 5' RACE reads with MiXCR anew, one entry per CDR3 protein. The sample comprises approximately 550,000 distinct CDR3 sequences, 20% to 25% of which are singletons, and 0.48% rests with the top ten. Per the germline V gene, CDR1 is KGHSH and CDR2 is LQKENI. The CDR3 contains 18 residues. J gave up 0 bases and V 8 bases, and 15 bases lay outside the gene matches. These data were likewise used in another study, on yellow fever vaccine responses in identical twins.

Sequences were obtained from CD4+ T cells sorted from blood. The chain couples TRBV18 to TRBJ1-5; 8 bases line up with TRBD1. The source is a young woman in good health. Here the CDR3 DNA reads TGTGCCAGCACAACTACACGACAGGGGCCTTATAGCAATCAGCCCCAGCATTTT. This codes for CASTTTRQGPYSNQPQHF.